This entry lists 21 T cell receptor beta chains sequenced from one sample in a study of blood T cell repertoires in COVID-19. Some clones are missing from TCRdb's copy, which holds only in-frame ones; the method was immunoSEQ multiplex PCR. The table has about 12,000 clones, 71% seen once. The sequencing sample was made of peripheral blood. The receptors were sampled from a man aged 60-69 years with COVID-19, enrolled during active disease.

The gene calls are TRBV15 and TRBJ2-7; TRBD2 is a possible D gene (6 bases). The V and J ends lost 5 bases and 9 bases respectively, with 17 bases between them. Germline V gene sequence: CDR1 LNHNV, CDR2 YYDKDF (reference sequence). The CDR3 totals 13 residues. CDR3 in amino acids: CATSGGRSWGQYF. DNA for the CDR3: TGTGCCACCAGCGGAGGGAGGTCCTGGGGGCAGTACTTC.

The chain has TRBV5-1 and TRBJ1-6, with TRBD1 matching 10 bases. The germline gives CDR1 SGHRS, CDR2 YFSETQ. V was pared by 5 bases and J by 4 bases, with 3 bases of the junction left unmatched. The CDR3 sequence is 15 residues long. The CDR3 sequence is CASRGQGNYNSPLHF. CDR3 DNA: TGCGCCAGCAGGGGACAGGGGAATTATAATTCACCCCTCCACTTT.

The gene calls are TRBV2 and TRBJ1-4; D not certain. Germline V lookup: CDR1 SNHLY, CDR2 FYNNEI. The V end was cut by 6 bases, the J end by 6 bases, with 17 bases between. The CDR3 totals 15 residues. The CDR3 protein is CASSGWREPDEKLFF. For the CDR3, the DNA is TGTGCCAGCAGCGGCTGGCGGGAGCCGGATGAAAAACTGTTTTTT. The full variable domain, with the rest looked up from reference TRBV2 and TRBJ1-4, is EPEVTQTPSHQVTQMGQEVILRCVPISNHLYFYWYRQILGQKVEFLVSFYNNEISEKSEIFDDQFSVERPDGSNFTLKIRSTKLEDSAMYFCASSGWREPDEKLFFGSGTQLSVL.

The chain uses TRBV6-1 and TRBJ2-7; 7 nucleotides match TRBD1. V shed 2 bases and J 6 bases; nucleotides not matched to a gene: 13. The CDR3 length is 16 residues. Germline V gene data show CDR1 as MNHNS and CDR2 as SASEGT. Here the CDR3 DNA reads TGTGCCAGCAGTGAAATCTTTGACAACAGGGGCCTCGAGCAGTACTTC. As protein: CASSEIFDNRGLEQYF.

This clone came up once. This chain links TRBV7-2 with TRBJ2-5, with 13 bases matching TRBD2. Trimming cost V 5 bases and J 1 base; bases outside gene matches: 4. Germline V gives CDR1 SGHTA, CDR2 FQGNSA. The CDR3 runs 16 residues. CDR3 bases: TGTGCCAGCAGCCCGACTAGCGGGAGGACCCAAGAGACCCAGTACTTC. It codes for CASSPTSGRTQETQYF.

This rearrangement joins TRBV29-1 to TRBJ2-7, with TRBD1 matching 10 bases. Unmatched junction bases numbered 9, after V lost 3 bases and J lost 7 bases. The CDR3 totals 14 residues. Germline V gives CDR1 SQVTM, CDR2 ANQGSEA. The CDR3 here is CSVDGTGVGTEQYF. CDR3 bases: TGCAGCGTTGATGGGACAGGGGTAGGAACAGAGCAGTACTTC.

This clone was picked up a small number of times. This chain links TRBV11-2 with TRBJ1-2; D remains ambiguous. Trimming took 5 bases from V and 2 from J, leaving 15 bases between them. This CDR3 is built from 15 residues. CDR1 SGHAT and CDR2 FQNNGV come from the germline V gene. CDR3 bases: TGTGCCAGCAGCCCCTGGGAGGTTCTAAACTATGGCTACACCTTC. Residues: CASSPWEVLNYGYTF.

The gene calls are TRBV19 and TRBJ2-7, with D possibly TRBD2 on 6 matching bases. The length of the CDR3 is 13 residues. Trimming took off 5 bases at V and 0 bases at J, with 8 bases between the two ends. Germline CDR1 LNHDA, CDR2 SQIVND (reference sequence). Written as DNA, the CDR3 is TGTGCCAGTAGTTGGAGGGGCTCCTACGAGCAGTACTTC. It yields the protein CASSWRGSYEQYF.

The CDR3 reads CASSSRPTLKDTQYF. CDR3 in DNA: TGTGCCAGCAGCTCGCGTCCTACCCTAAAGGATACGCAGTATTTT. The chain combines TRBV6-5 with TRBJ2-3; D uncertain. The CDR3 runs to 15 residues. Germline V gene sequence: CDR1 MNHEY, CDR2 SVGAGI. V dropped 6 bases and J dropped 6 bases, with 19 bases sitting between them.

V gene TRBV7-2 combines with J gene TRBJ2-5; 13 bases match TRBD2. The CDR3 consists of 16 residues. Germline values: CDR1 SGHTA, CDR2 FQGNSA. V lost 6 bases, J lost 1 base, and 5 bases stayed unmatched. Here the CDR3 reads CASSLRLAGGQETQYF. The CDR3 DNA reads TGTGCCAGCAGTCTGAGACTAGCGGGGGGCCAAGAGACCCAGTACTTC.

This chain uses TRBV7-9 with TRBJ2-1, with 16 nucleotides matching TRBD2. This CDR3 is 19 amino acids long. Germline loops: CDR1 SEHNR, CDR2 FQNEAQ (reference sequence). V lost 4 bases and J lost 3; bases outside the gene matches: 9. CDR3 loop: CASSYPGLAGGILYNEQFF. Here the CDR3 DNA reads TGTGCCAGCAGCTATCCGGGACTAGCGGGGGGGATACTCTACAATGAGCAGTTCTTC.

This clone was seen only a few times. The chain has TRBV27 and TRBJ2-7, with 10 positions matching TRBD2. The trim removed 4 bases at V and 1 base at J, leaving 4 bases unmatched. CDR1 MNHEY and CDR2 SMNVEV come from the germline V gene (reference sequence). The CDR3 length is 15 residues. CDR3: CASSSGTSVSYEQYF. In nucleotides, the CDR3 is TGTGCCAGCAGTTCCGGGACTAGCGTTTCCTACGAGCAGTACTTC.

The chain recombines TRBV6-5 with TRBJ1-2; D remains unclear. The V and J ends lost 8 bases and 8 bases respectively, with 15 bases between them. The germline gives CDR1 MNHEY, CDR2 SVGAGI. The CDR3 length is 12 residues. CDR3 residues: CASYREGDGYTF. DNA of the CDR3: TGTGCCAGCTACCGTGAGGGAGACGGCTACACCTTC.

The chain is built from TRBV5-1 and TRBJ1-3; the D is unclear. Trimming stripped 3 bases from V and 0 bases from J, with 7 bases between. The CDR3 loop spans 14 amino acids. Germline lookup yields CDR1 SGHRS and CDR2 YFSETQ. The CDR3: CASSSAGSGNTIYF. DNA of the CDR3: TGCGCCAGCAGCTCCGCCGGCTCTGGAAACACCATATATTTT.

The chain combines TRBV11-3 with TRBJ1-1, with D possibly matching TRBD1 (5 bases). This CDR3 spans 17 amino acids. The V and J ends lost 0 bases and 5 bases respectively, with 19 bases between them. From germline, CDR1 is SGHNT and CDR2 YENEEA. CDR3 amino acids: CASSLDHGRARKTEAFF. The CDR3 DNA sequence: TGTGCCAGCAGCTTAGATCATGGCAGGGCAAGGAAAACTGAAGCTTTCTTT.

The chain recombines TRBV5-1 with TRBJ1-2; 9 bases match TRBD1. The germline V gene encodes CDR1 SGHRS and CDR2 YFSETQ. V lost 1 base, J lost 3 bases, and 1 base stayed unmatched. This CDR3 is built from 14 residues. The CDR3 DNA sequence: TGCGCCAGCAGCTTGACAGGGGGCTACTATGGCTACACCTTC. Amino acid sequence: CASSLTGGYYGYTF.

The rearrangement uses TRBV27 and TRBJ2-3, with D perhaps matching TRBD2 (5 bases). Trimming pared 2 bases from V and 1 base from J, leaving 10 bases between. CDR1 is MNHEY, CDR2 SMNVEV, per germline (reference sequence). The CDR3 runs 15 residues. In DNA, the CDR3 is TGTGCCAGCAGTTTAGAGGGCCTGGGCACAGATACGCAGTATTTT. The encoded protein is CASSLEGLGTDTQYF.

V is TRBV5-4 and J is TRBJ2-1; 10 bases agree with TRBD2. J lost 2 bases, V lost 3 bases, and 2 bases had no gene match. The CDR3 covers 15 residues. Looked up from germline, CDR1 is SGHNT and CDR2 is YYREEE (reference sequence). The CDR3 loop is CASSSTSGAYNEQFF. CDR3 nucleotides: TGTGCCAGCAGCTCAACTAGCGGGGCCTACAATGAGCAGTTCTTC.

V and J are TRBV27 and TRBJ1-2; TRBD1 matches 12 bases. Looked up from germline, CDR1 is MNHEY and CDR2 is SMNVEV (reference sequence). The CDR3 has 15 amino acids. V shed 1 base, J shed 13 bases, and the junction held 10 bases outside the gene matches. The CDR3 DNA follows: TGTGCCAGCAGTTTATTCGGGGGACAGGGGGCCCTGAGCACCTTC. It encodes CASSLFGGQGALSTF.

This clone is categorized as medium-sized. The chain is built from TRBV10-3 and TRBJ2-1; no firm D call. This CDR3 has 14 amino acids. The ends were cut back, 6 bases at V and 0 bases at J, with 9 bases in the middle. Germline V gene data show CDR1 as ENHRY and CDR2 as SYGVKD. CDR3 sequence reads: CAIRLVGSYNEQFF. The CDR3 DNA sequence: TGTGCCATCAGGCTAGTAGGCTCCTACAATGAGCAGTTCTTC.

This clone was counted a few times. This chain uses TRBV6-5 with TRBJ2-5; D is perhaps TRBD1 (6 bases). This CDR3 has 15 amino acids. Between the trimmed V and J ends, which lost 6 bases and 2 bases, there was a span of 16 bases. Germline assignment: CDR1 MNHEY and CDR2 SVGAGI. CDR3 DNA sequence: TGTGCCAGCAGCCCCCTCAGGGGCCGGCAAGAGACCCAGTACTTC. It translates to CASSPLRGRQETQYF.